This TCR beta chain stems from a study of T-cell memory formation after mild COVID-19. Findings of the study overall: Among contracting clones, CD4+ were mainly CM/EM and CD8+ enriched in EMRA.

This clonotype has a handful of counts. Its specificity is not known. V dropped 5 bases and J dropped 3 bases, with 12 bases sitting between them. The CDR3 loop spans 13 amino acids. The V gene's germline CDR1 is SGHRS and CDR2 YFSETQ. It was 5'RACE with constant-segment primers that produced the TCR alpha and TCR beta cDNA libraries, which carried sample barcodes and UMIs. MiXCR, run by TCRdb on the 5' RACE reads, gives a single entry per CDR3 protein. This sample has roughly 250,000 distinct CDR3 sequences; about a sixth occur once, and the top ten carry 3% to 4.5%. Sequencing input: PBMCs or a T cell subset sorted from them (not recorded which). This TCR came from a man younger than 35 who had mild COVID-19 (a few samples of this study predate the infection). Cell type and time point are not known. This chain links TRBV5-1 with TRBJ2-7; D could derive from TRBD1 or TRBD2 (6 bases each). The CDR3 loop reads CASRTRGDYEQYF. In DNA, the CDR3 is TGCGCCAGCAGGACTAGGGGGGACTACGAGCAGTACTTC.